The rows below give T cell receptor beta chains drawn from one sample of a study of T cells in Graves' hyperthyroidism and ophthalmopathy. TCRdb re-called the multiplex PCR reads with MiXCR, one entry per CDR3 protein. The sample has roughly 300,000 distinct CDR3 sequences; 15% to 20% are singletons. Sequenced: blood. Receptors originate from a woman in her forties or fifties with Graves' hyperthyroidism. The CDR3 runs from the conserved cysteine through the conserved F or W. Fields, in order: clone size, J gene, V gene, CDR3 length, D gene, CDR3 protein. D genes are given only for firm matches. Clone size appears in some rows only: once, few, many, or a class for an expanded clone.

NA	TRBJ1-3	TRBV18	17	NA	CASSPSGPAGSGNTIYF
NA	TRBJ1-2	TRBV6-1	14	NA	CAMRRGFSNYGYTF
few	TRBJ2-7	TRBV5-1	15	NA	CASSFSSSTVDEQYF
few	TRBJ2-5	TRBV28	10	NA	CAKSLETQYF
many	TRBJ1-1	TRBV19	14	TRBD1	CASSARQGNTEAFF
NA	TRBJ2-2	TRBV20-1	14	NA	CSAKNEVDTGELFF
few	TRBJ2-4	TRBV5-1	14	TRBD1	CASSPGQGPNIQYF
many	TRBJ2-1	TRBV5-1	16	NA	CASSDTGTDPYNEQFF
NA	TRBJ2-3	TRBV28	13	TRBD2	CASSPGRPDTQYF
few	TRBJ2-7	TRBV6-2/TRBV6-3	16	TRBD1	CASSYGYGQAQDEQYF
many	TRBJ1-5	TRBV6-1	12	TRBD1	CASGTGGQPQHF
many	TRBJ1-1	TRBV7-3	14	NA	CASRPSSRDTEAFF
many	TRBJ2-5	TRBV2	13	NA	CASRVDSQETQYF
few	TRBJ2-6	TRBV3-1	15	NA	CASSQASSGANVLTF
NA	TRBJ2-7	TRBV28	12	NA	CASRNGLYEQYF
NA	TRBJ2-7	TRBV20-1	13	NA	CSTTGVADYEQYF
NA	TRBJ2-3	TRBV5-1	17	TRBD2	CASSWGLAGGSTDTQYF
few	TRBJ1-2	TRBV12-3/TRBV12-4	15	NA	CASSKGERTNYGYTF
many	TRBJ1-1	TRBV6-1	14	NA	CASSAGLMNTEAFF
few	TRBJ1-2	TRBV19	14	NA	CASSIPPSHYGYTF
many	TRBJ2-5	TRBV7-9	16	NA	CASSLAVSTSAETQYF
NA	TRBJ1-1	TRBV20-1	12	NA	CSATQGITEAFF
many	TRBJ2-1	TRBV3-1	19	TRBD2	CASSQASGVSGRVYNEQFF
few	TRBJ2-1	TRBV20-1	15	NA	CSARVSAGLDNEQFF
many	TRBJ2-7	TRBV6-1	14	NA	CASSMRGSPNEQYF
few	TRBJ1-5	TRBV9	15	NA	CASSVGGDTNQPQHF
few	TRBJ2-1	TRBV20-1	12	TRBD2	CSGTSGRREQFF
many	TRBJ2-7	TRBV30	14	TRBD2	CAWTGAGGPYEQYF
few	TRBJ1-4	TRBV2	15	NA	CASSELAAVNEKLFF
NA	TRBJ2-6	TRBV5-1	16	NA	CASSLRMASGANVLTF
many	TRBJ2-3	TRBV12-3/TRBV12-4	12	NA	CASSLGRDTQYF
NA	TRBJ1-4	TRBV19	13	NA	CASQSWGGEKLFF
many	TRBJ1-1	TRBV5-1	14	NA	CASSPRTVNTEAFF
few	TRBJ1-1	TRBV5-1	15	NA	CASSREGLPNTEAFF
few	TRBJ2-5	TRBV6-1	14	NA	CASNWGGAGETQYF
NA	TRBJ2-1	TRBV15	15	TRBD2	CATRSSTSGYNEQFF
NA	TRBJ1-4	TRBV12-3/TRBV12-4	16	TRBD1	CASSLGRRTGPEKLFF
few	TRBJ1-2	TRBV9	18	TRBD1	CASSVQTSWGQDPYGYTF
few	TRBJ2-5	TRBV4-1	17	TRBD2	CASSQVGLAGGRETQYF
NA	TRBJ2-7	TRBV6-1	15	TRBD1	CASRLRAGGPYEQYF
NA	TRBJ2-2	TRBV12-3/TRBV12-4	14	NA	CASTPVGNIGELFF
NA	TRBJ2-2	TRBV2	14	NA	CASMGGQNTGELFF
few	TRBJ2-3	TRBV27	17	TRBD2	CASSLGGWDWAGGTQYF
many	TRBJ2-3	TRBV5-1	14	NA	CASSRQDSTDTQYF
many	TRBJ1-5	TRBV6-1	14	TRBD1	CASSRGTDNQPQHF
many	TRBJ2-7	TRBV3-1	15	TRBD1	CASSPGTGATYEQYF